A selection of T cell receptor beta chains follows, all from one sample in a study of low-dose radiotherapy and immunotherapy resistance in tumors. From the reads, TCRdb called clonotypes with MiXCR, one entry per CDR3 protein. Here the sample spans 35,000 to 50,000 distinct CDR3 sequences, 30% to 35% being singletons. Sequences were derived from PBMCs, sampled before treatment. The receptors derive from a male donor with gallbladder cancer. CDR3s include the opening cysteine and the closing phenylalanine or tryptophan. The order of the fields is D gene, CDR3 length, V gene, J gene, clone size, CDR3 DNA, CDR3 protein. The D gene is left open where the match is weak. Clone size is shown for a subset of rows, as once, few, many or a class of expanded clone.

D gene: NA; CDR3 length: 15; V gene: TRBV5-5; J gene: TRBJ1-6; clone size: few; CDR3 DNA: TGTGCCAGCAGCTTGATCGATGTCCTCGCTTCACCCCTCCACTTT; CDR3 protein: CASSLIDVLASPLHF
D gene: NA; CDR3 length: 14; V gene: TRBV14; J gene: TRBJ2-1; clone size: many; CDR3 DNA: TGTGCCAGCAGCCAAGGGACAGCCTACAATGAGCAGTTCTTC; CDR3 protein: CASSQGTAYNEQFF
D gene: TRBD2; CDR3 length: 14; V gene: TRBV5-1; J gene: TRBJ2-7; clone size: many; CDR3 DNA: TGCGCCAGCAGCCGCGGACTAGAATTCTACGAGCAGTACTTC; CDR3 protein: CASSRGLEFYEQYF
D gene: TRBD1; CDR3 length: 13; V gene: TRBV28; J gene: TRBJ1-3; clone size: medium-sized; CDR3 DNA: TGTGCCAGCACGAGGACAGGGGGAAACACCATATATTTT; CDR3 protein: CASTRTGGNTIYF
D gene: TRBD2; CDR3 length: 15; V gene: TRBV9; J gene: TRBJ2-4; clone size: NA; CDR3 DNA: TGTGCCAGCAGCGCCGGGAGGGCAGCCAAAAACATTCAGTACTTC; CDR3 protein: CASSAGRAAKNIQYF
D gene: TRBD2; CDR3 length: 15; V gene: TRBV6-1; J gene: TRBJ2-7; clone size: many; CDR3 DNA: TGTGCCAGCAGAGAGACTAGCGGGGGGGCCTACGAGCAGTACTTC; CDR3 protein: CASRETSGGAYEQYF
D gene: NA; CDR3 length: 13; V gene: TRBV6-4; J gene: TRBJ2-5; clone size: few; CDR3 DNA: TGTGCCAGCAGTGACTCCTGGGGGAAGACCCAGTACTTC; CDR3 protein: CASSDSWGKTQYF
D gene: NA; CDR3 length: 14; V gene: TRBV12-3/TRBV12-4; J gene: TRBJ2-7; clone size: many; CDR3 DNA: TGTGCCAGCAGTTTTGGGGGTACCTCGGACGAGCAGTACTTC; CDR3 protein: CASSFGGTSDEQYF
D gene: NA; CDR3 length: 11; V gene: TRBV29-1; J gene: TRBJ1-2; clone size: NA; CDR3 DNA: TGCAGCGTTGACAGCAGCTATGGCTACACCTTC; CDR3 protein: CSVDSSYGYTF
D gene: TRBD1; CDR3 length: 13; V gene: TRBV7-2; J gene: TRBJ1-1; clone size: many; CDR3 DNA: TGTGCCAGCAGCTTAGCCCGACAGGGGGGAGCTTTCTTT; CDR3 protein: CASSLARQGGAFF
D gene: TRBD1; CDR3 length: 14; V gene: TRBV2; J gene: TRBJ2-1; clone size: medium-sized; CDR3 DNA: TGTGCCAGCAGTACTGGGACAGGCTACAATGAGCAGTTCTTC; CDR3 protein: CASSTGTGYNEQFF
D gene: TRBD2; CDR3 length: 15; V gene: TRBV5-6; J gene: TRBJ2-1; clone size: NA; CDR3 DNA: TGTGCCAGCAGCTGGGGGAGCGGGGTATACAATGAGCAGTTCTTC; CDR3 protein: CASSWGSGVYNEQFF
D gene: NA; CDR3 length: 10; V gene: TRBV2; J gene: TRBJ2-3; clone size: many; CDR3 DNA: TGTGCCAGCAGTAACCCGGGCCTCGGGTTT; CDR3 protein: CASSNPGLGF
D gene: NA; CDR3 length: 12; V gene: TRBV10-2; J gene: TRBJ2-7; clone size: many; CDR3 DNA: TGCGCCAGCAGGAGTCCCTCCTACGAGCAGTACTTC; CDR3 protein: CASRSPSYEQYF
D gene: TRBD2; CDR3 length: 14; V gene: TRBV29-1; J gene: TRBJ2-3; clone size: NA; CDR3 DNA: TGCAGCTATGTACGGGGGGGCCGTACAGATACGCAGTATTTT; CDR3 protein: CSYVRGGRTDTQYF
D gene: NA; CDR3 length: 14; V gene: TRBV15; J gene: TRBJ1-5; clone size: many; CDR3 DNA: TGTGCCACCAGCCGTTGGGGGGAGAATCAGCCCCAGCATTTT; CDR3 protein: CATSRWGENQPQHF
D gene: NA; CDR3 length: 15; V gene: TRBV5-1; J gene: TRBJ1-5; clone size: NA; CDR3 DNA: TGTGCCAGCAGCTTCGACATTGGAGAGAATCAGCCCCAGCATTTT; CDR3 protein: CASSFDIGENQPQHF
D gene: TRBD2; CDR3 length: 19; V gene: TRBV28; J gene: TRBJ2-3; clone size: medium-sized; CDR3 DNA: TGTGCCAGCAGCCCTAACCCGGCTAGCGGGGGGAAAAGCACAGATACGCAGTATTTT; CDR3 protein: CASSPNPASGGKSTDTQYF
D gene: NA; CDR3 length: 16; V gene: TRBV12-3/TRBV12-4; J gene: TRBJ2-3; clone size: many; CDR3 DNA: TGTGCCAGCACCCCCCCGTGGCTAGCCGGGGTAGATACGCAGTATTTT; CDR3 protein: CASTPPWLAGVDTQYF
D gene: TRBD2; CDR3 length: 15; V gene: TRBV19; J gene: TRBJ2-7; clone size: NA; CDR3 DNA: TGTGCCAGTAGTGAGACTAGCGGGAGCTCCTACGAGCAGTACTTC; CDR3 protein: CASSETSGSSYEQYF
D gene: TRBD2; CDR3 length: 16; V gene: TRBV7-6; J gene: TRBJ2-3; clone size: NA; CDR3 DNA: TGTGCCAGCAGCTCCCCTAGCGGGAGAAGCACAGATACGCAGTATTTT; CDR3 protein: CASSSPSGRSTDTQYF
D gene: TRBD1; CDR3 length: 16; V gene: TRBV28; J gene: TRBJ1-5; clone size: NA; CDR3 DNA: TGTGCCAGCAGTTGGGACAGGGGAGGAAGCAATCAGCCCCAGCATTTT; CDR3 protein: CASSWDRGGSNQPQHF
D gene: NA; CDR3 length: 14; V gene: TRBV12-3/TRBV12-4; J gene: TRBJ2-1; clone size: NA; CDR3 DNA: TGTGCCAGCAGCACACATGGGGGCTACAATGAGCAGTTCTTC; CDR3 protein: CASSTHGGYNEQFF
D gene: NA; CDR3 length: 15; V gene: TRBV28; J gene: TRBJ1-5; clone size: NA; CDR3 DNA: TGTGCCAGCAGCGCAAATACTGAAATCAATCAGCCCCAGCATTTT; CDR3 protein: CASSANTEINQPQHF
D gene: TRBD2; CDR3 length: 17; V gene: TRBV18; J gene: TRBJ2-1; clone size: NA; CDR3 DNA: TGTGCCAGCTCACCACGACTAGCGGGACCCTCTGGTGGTGAGCAGTTCTTC; CDR3 protein: CASSPRLAGPSGGEQFF
D gene: TRBD2; CDR3 length: 14; V gene: TRBV7-2; J gene: TRBJ2-7; clone size: many; CDR3 DNA: TGTGCCAGCAGCTCCGTAGCGGGAGGTTACGAGCAGTACTTC; CDR3 protein: CASSSVAGGYEQYF
D gene: NA; CDR3 length: 14; V gene: TRBV27; J gene: TRBJ1-3; clone size: NA; CDR3 DNA: TGTGCCAGCAGTCCCCGAGGGTCCGGAAACACCATATATTTT; CDR3 protein: CASSPRGSGNTIYF
D gene: TRBD1; CDR3 length: 14; V gene: TRBV19; J gene: TRBJ2-1; clone size: many; CDR3 DNA: TGTGCCAGCAATGTGGGACAGGCGACCAATGAGCAGTTCTTC; CDR3 protein: CASNVGQATNEQFF
D gene: NA; CDR3 length: 13; V gene: TRBV24-1; J gene: TRBJ2-1; clone size: medium-sized; CDR3 DNA: TGTGCCACCAGTGGCGGAACCTACAATGAGCAGTTCTTC; CDR3 protein: CATSGGTYNEQFF
D gene: NA; CDR3 length: 12; V gene: TRBV11-3; J gene: TRBJ1-1; clone size: NA; CDR3 DNA: TGTGCCAGCAGCTTATGGGTCCACGGGGCTTTCTTT; CDR3 protein: CASSLWVHGAFF
D gene: NA; CDR3 length: 16; V gene: TRBV7-2; J gene: TRBJ1-6; clone size: NA; CDR3 DNA: TGTGCCAGCAGCTCCTGGACAAGCCAAGTTAATTCACCCCTCCACTTT; CDR3 protein: CASSSWTSQVNSPLHF
D gene: NA; CDR3 length: 12; V gene: TRBV30; J gene: TRBJ2-7; clone size: many; CDR3 DNA: TGTGCCTGGAGTGTAGCAGTATACGAGCAGTACTTC; CDR3 protein: CAWSVAVYEQYF
D gene: NA; CDR3 length: 16; V gene: TRBV4-1; J gene: TRBJ2-3; clone size: many; CDR3 DNA: TGCGCCAGCAGCCAAGAAACGCTCACCCCCACAGATACGCAGTATTTT; CDR3 protein: CASSQETLTPTDTQYF
D gene: NA; CDR3 length: 15; V gene: TRBV7-9; J gene: TRBJ1-5; clone size: many; CDR3 DNA: TGTGCCAGCAGCAGGGACGATCCAAGCAATCAGCCCCAGCATTTT; CDR3 protein: CASSRDDPSNQPQHF
D gene: NA; CDR3 length: 14; V gene: TRBV7-9; J gene: TRBJ2-7; clone size: many; CDR3 DNA: TGTGCCAGCAGCCACTCAGGAATGGGTTACGAGCAGTACTTC; CDR3 protein: CASSHSGMGYEQYF
D gene: NA; CDR3 length: 17; V gene: TRBV18; J gene: TRBJ2-5; clone size: NA; CDR3 DNA: TGTGCCAGCTCACCGATTGACAGGACTCGGTTAGAACAGACCCAGTACTTC; CDR3 protein: CASSPIDRTRLEQTQYF
D gene: NA; CDR3 length: 14; V gene: TRBV2; J gene: TRBJ2-6; clone size: NA; CDR3 DNA: TGTGCCAGCGGATTGAGCTCTGGGGCCAACGTCCTGACTTTC; CDR3 protein: CASGLSSGANVLTF
D gene: NA; CDR3 length: 12; V gene: TRBV2; J gene: TRBJ2-2; clone size: many; CDR3 DNA: TGTGCCAGCAGGGACAGCGTCGGGGAGCTGTTTTTT; CDR3 protein: CASRDSVGELFF
D gene: TRBD1; CDR3 length: 16; V gene: TRBV24-1; J gene: TRBJ1-4; clone size: NA; CDR3 DNA: TGTGCCAGCGGTCCCTACAGGGGCCTACCGAATGAAAAACTGTTTTTT; CDR3 protein: CASGPYRGLPNEKLFF
D gene: NA; CDR3 length: 15; V gene: TRBV12-3/TRBV12-4; J gene: TRBJ1-4; clone size: many; CDR3 DNA: TGTGCCAGCAGTTTAGGGGCCAGGGGAGGTGAAAAACTGTTTTTT; CDR3 protein: CASSLGARGGEKLFF
D gene: NA; CDR3 length: 14; V gene: TRBV5-1; J gene: TRBJ1-3; clone size: few; CDR3 DNA: TGCGCCAGCAGCTTGGAAGCTTCTGGAAACACCATATATTTT; CDR3 protein: CASSLEASGNTIYF
D gene: TRBD2; CDR3 length: 16; V gene: TRBV5-8; J gene: TRBJ2-5; clone size: NA; CDR3 DNA: TGTGCCAGCAGATACCGACTAGCGGGGGGCCGAGAGACCCAGTACTTC; CDR3 protein: CASRYRLAGGRETQYF
D gene: TRBD2; CDR3 length: 12; V gene: TRBV5-4; J gene: TRBJ2-3; clone size: few; CDR3 DNA: TGTGCCAGCAGCTTGGTCCTAGCGGGAGGGTATTTT; CDR3 protein: CASSLVLAGGYF
D gene: NA; CDR3 length: 14; V gene: TRBV11-2; J gene: TRBJ2-5; clone size: NA; CDR3 DNA: TGTGCCAGCAGCTTAGCCGCAGGGTCGGAGACCCAGTACTTC; CDR3 protein: CASSLAAGSETQYF
D gene: TRBD2; CDR3 length: 19; V gene: TRBV28; J gene: TRBJ2-3; clone size: medium-sized; CDR3 DNA: TGTGCCAGCAGTTCTTTCGGGACTAGCGGTGATTCTAGCACAGATACGCAGTATTTT; CDR3 protein: CASSSFGTSGDSSTDTQYF
D gene: NA; CDR3 length: 12; V gene: TRBV13; J gene: TRBJ1-4; clone size: NA; CDR3 DNA: TGTGCCAGCAGGACGGACGAGGAAAAACTGTTTTTT; CDR3 protein: CASRTDEEKLFF
D gene: TRBD2; CDR3 length: 16; V gene: TRBV5-1; J gene: TRBJ2-7; clone size: many; CDR3 DNA: TGCGCCAGCAGCTTGGGGTGGACTAGCGTTTTCAGCGAGCAGTACTTC; CDR3 protein: CASSLGWTSVFSEQYF
D gene: NA; CDR3 length: 8; V gene: TRBV5-4; J gene: TRBJ2-1; clone size: NA; CDR3 DNA: TGCAGATACAATGAGCAGTTCTTC; CDR3 protein: CRYNEQFF
D gene: TRBD1; CDR3 length: 15; V gene: TRBV20-1; J gene: TRBJ1-6; clone size: many; CDR3 DNA: TGCAGTGCTAGACGGGACAGCTCCTATAATTCACCCCTCCACTTT; CDR3 protein: CSARRDSSYNSPLHF